The clone carrying this T cell receptor (beta chain) was found many times. No antigen is known for it. This specimen belongs to a study of T cells in Graves' hyperthyroidism and ophthalmopathy. Study summary: Peripheral blood specimens were obtained at initial diagnosis, prior to any treatment. Study-wide points: Blood samples included most of the expanded thyroid clonotypes exceeding 0.001.

Amplified regions were TCR beta CDR3 sequences from RNA transcripts. The HTBI primer set was used in a first-round RT-PCR of the TCR CDR3. TCRdb re-called the multiplex PCR reads with MiXCR, one entry per CDR3 protein. The table shows about 360,000 distinct CDR3 sequences, with 13% occurring only once. The CDR3 extends over 12 amino acids. Germline CDR1 reads MNHEY; CDR2 reads SMNVEV (reference sequence). Trimming pared 5 bases from V and 7 bases from J, leaving 11 bases between. It was uncontrolled infection, other autoimmune disease, pregnancy or lactation that excluded patients. Fresh 10 ml peripheral blood yielded PBMCs.

This receptor was taken from a man aged 25-40 years with Graves' hyperthyroidism that later progressed to Graves' ophthalmopathy. The sequenced material came from blood. The chain has TRBV27 and TRBJ2-5; D not resolved. The CDR3 DNA reads TGTGCCAGCAGTCCTCTCTATGGGACCCAGTACTTC. This sequence encodes CASSPLYGTQYF.